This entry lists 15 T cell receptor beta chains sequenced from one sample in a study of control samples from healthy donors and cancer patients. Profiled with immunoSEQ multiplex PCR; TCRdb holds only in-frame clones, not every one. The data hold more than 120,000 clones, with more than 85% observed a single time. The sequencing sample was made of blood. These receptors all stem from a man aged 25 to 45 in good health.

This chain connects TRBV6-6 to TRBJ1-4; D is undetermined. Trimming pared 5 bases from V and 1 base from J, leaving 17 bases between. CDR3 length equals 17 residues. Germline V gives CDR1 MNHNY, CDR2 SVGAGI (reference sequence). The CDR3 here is CASSPDTPAKTNEKLFF. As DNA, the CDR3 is TGTGCCAGCAGTCCCGACACACCGGCAAAAACTAATGAAAAACTGTTTTTT.

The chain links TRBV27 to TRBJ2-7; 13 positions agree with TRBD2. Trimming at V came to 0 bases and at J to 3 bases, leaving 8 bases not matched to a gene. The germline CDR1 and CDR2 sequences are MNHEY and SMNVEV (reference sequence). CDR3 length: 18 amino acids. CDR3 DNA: TGTGCCAGCAGTTTATCGGTCCGGACTAGCGGGGGCCGCTACGAGCAGTACTTC. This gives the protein CASSLSVRTSGGRYEQYF.

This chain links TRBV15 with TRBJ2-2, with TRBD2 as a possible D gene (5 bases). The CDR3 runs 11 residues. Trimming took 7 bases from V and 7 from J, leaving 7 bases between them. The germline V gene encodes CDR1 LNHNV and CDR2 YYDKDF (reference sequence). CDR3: CATKGGGELFF. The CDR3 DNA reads TGTGCCACCAAAGGAGGCGGGGAGCTGTTTTTT.

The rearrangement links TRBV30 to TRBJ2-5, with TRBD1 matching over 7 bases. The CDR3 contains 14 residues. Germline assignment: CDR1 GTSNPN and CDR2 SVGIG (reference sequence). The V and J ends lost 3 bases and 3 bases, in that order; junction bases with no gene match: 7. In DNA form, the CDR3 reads TGTGCCTGGAGCCGAGGACAGGTAGAAGAGACCCAGTACTTC. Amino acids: CAWSRGQVEETQYF.

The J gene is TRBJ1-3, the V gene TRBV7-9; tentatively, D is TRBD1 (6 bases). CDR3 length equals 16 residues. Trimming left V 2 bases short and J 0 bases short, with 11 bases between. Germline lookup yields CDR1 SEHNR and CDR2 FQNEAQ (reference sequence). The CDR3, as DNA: TGTGCCAGCAGCTTAACGGACAGCTCCTCTGGAAACACCATATATTTT. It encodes CASSLTDSSSGNTIYF. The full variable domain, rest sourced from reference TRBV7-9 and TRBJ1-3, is DTGVSQNPRHKITKRGQNVTFRCDPISEHNRLYWYRQTLGQGPEFLTYFQNEAQLEKSRLLSDRFSAERPKGSFSTLEIQRTEQGDSAMYLCASSLTDSSSGNTIYFGEGSWLTVV.

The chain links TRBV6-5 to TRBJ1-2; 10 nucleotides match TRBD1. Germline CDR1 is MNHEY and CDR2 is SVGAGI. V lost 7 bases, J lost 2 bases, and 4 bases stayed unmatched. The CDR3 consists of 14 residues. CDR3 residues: CASTPDRGNYGYTF. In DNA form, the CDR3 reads TGTGCCAGCACTCCGGACAGGGGGAACTATGGCTACACCTTC.

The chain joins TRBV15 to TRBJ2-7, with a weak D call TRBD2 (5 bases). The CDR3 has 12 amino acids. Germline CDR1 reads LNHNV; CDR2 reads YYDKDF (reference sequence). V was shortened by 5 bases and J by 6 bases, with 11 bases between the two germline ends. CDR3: CATSGILGEQYF. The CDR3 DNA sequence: TGTGCCACCAGCGGTATACTAGGCGAGCAGTACTTC.

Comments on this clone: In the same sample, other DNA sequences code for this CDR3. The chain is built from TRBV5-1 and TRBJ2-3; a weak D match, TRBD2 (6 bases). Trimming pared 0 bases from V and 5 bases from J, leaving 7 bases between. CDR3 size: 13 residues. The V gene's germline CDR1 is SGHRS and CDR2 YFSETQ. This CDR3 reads CASSLEGGDTQYF. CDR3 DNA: TGCGCCAGCAGCTTGGAGGGAGGAGATACGCAGTATTTT.

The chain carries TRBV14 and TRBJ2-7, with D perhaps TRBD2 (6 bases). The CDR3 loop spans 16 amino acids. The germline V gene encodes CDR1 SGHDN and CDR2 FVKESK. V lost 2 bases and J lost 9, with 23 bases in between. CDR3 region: CASSQRGVLAQHGQYF. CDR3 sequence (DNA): TGTGCCAGCAGCCAAAGGGGTGTACTAGCCCAACACGGGCAGTACTTC. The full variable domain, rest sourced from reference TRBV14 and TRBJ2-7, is EAGVTQFPSHSVIEKGQTVTLRCDPISGHDNLYWYRRVMGKEIKFLLHFVKESKQDESGMPNNRFLAERTGGTYSTLKVQPAELEDSGVYFCASSQRGVLAQHGQYFGPGTRLTVT.

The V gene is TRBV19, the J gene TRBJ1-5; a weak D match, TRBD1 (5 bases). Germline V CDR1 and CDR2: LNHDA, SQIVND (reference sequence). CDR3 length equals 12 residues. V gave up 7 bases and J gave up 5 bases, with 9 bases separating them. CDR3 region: CASMAGHQPQHF. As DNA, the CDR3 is TGTGCCAGTATGGCGGGGCATCAGCCCCAGCATTTT.

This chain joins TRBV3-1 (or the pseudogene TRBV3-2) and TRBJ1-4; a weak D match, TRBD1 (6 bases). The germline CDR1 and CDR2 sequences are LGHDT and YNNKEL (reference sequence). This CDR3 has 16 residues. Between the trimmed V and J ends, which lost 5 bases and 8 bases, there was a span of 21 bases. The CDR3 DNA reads TGTGCCAGCAGCGGAACTATCGGGACAAGGGCCGAAAAACTGTTTTTT. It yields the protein CASSGTIGTRAEKLFF.

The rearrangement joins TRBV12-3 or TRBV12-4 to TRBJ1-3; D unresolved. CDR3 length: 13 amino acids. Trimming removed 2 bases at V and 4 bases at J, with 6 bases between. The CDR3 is CASSLTGGNTIYF. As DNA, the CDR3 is TGTGCCAGCAGTTTAACCGGAGGAAACACCATATATTTT.

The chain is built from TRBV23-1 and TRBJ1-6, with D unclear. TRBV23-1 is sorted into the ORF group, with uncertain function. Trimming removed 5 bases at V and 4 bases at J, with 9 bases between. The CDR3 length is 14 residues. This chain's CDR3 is CASSETEYNSPLHF. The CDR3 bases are TGCGCCAGCAGTGAAACAGAGTATAATTCACCCCTCCACTTT.

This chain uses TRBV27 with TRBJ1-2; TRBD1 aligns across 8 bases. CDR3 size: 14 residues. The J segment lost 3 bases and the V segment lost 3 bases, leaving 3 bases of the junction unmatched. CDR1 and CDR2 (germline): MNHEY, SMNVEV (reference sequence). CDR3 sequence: CASSLTGADYGYTF. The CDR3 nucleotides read TGTGCCAGCAGTTTGACAGGGGCGGACTATGGCTACACCTTC.

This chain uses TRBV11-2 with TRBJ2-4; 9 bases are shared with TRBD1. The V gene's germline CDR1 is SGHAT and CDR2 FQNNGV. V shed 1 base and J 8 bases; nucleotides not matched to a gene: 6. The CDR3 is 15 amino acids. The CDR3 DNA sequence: TGTGCCAGCAGCTTAGGGGACAGGGAGGGGGACATTCAGTACTTC. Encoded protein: CASSLGDREGDIQYF.